The 4 T cell receptor beta chains given below trace back to one sample, sequenced in a study of T-cell reconstitution after alpha-beta-depleted transplantation in children. The authors prepared the TCRbeta library with unique molecular identifiers. From the PCR reads, TCRdb called clonotypes with MiXCR, one entry per CDR3 protein. The data contain 75,000 to 90,000 distinct CDR3 sequences, roughly 15% of them singletons. Specimen: PBMCs, mostly from graft donor cells, collected 180 days after TCRalphabeta/CD19-depleted stem cell transplant. The origin of the receptors is a male patient between 2 and 15 years old who had a stem cell transplant for acute lymphoblastic leukemia, so the T cells may come from the graft donor.

This clonotype was observed at least ten times. The rearrangement links TRBV12-3 or TRBV12-4 to TRBJ1-6; 9 bases are shared with TRBD1. V shed 6 bases, J shed 4 bases, and the junction held 7 bases outside the gene matches. CDR3 length: 16 residues. The CDR3 protein is CASSRDRGLYNSPLHF. In nucleotides, the CDR3 is TGTGCCAGCAGCCGTGACAGGGGGTTGTATAATTCACCCCTCCACTTT.

This clonotype was seen a few times. The rearrangement uses TRBV7-8 and TRBJ2-2, with TRBD2 matching 9 bases. The CDR3 is made up of 16 amino acids. Germline CDR1 SGHVS, CDR2 FQNEAQ. After removal of 5 bases from V and 7 bases from J, the junction contained 11 bases not matched to a gene. CDR3 sequence: CASSLRVAGVVGELFF. In nucleotides, the CDR3 is TGTGCCAGCAGCCTTCGGGTAGCGGGGGTGGTCGGGGAGCTGTTTTTT.

V gene TRBV29-1 combines with J gene TRBJ2-7; maybe TRBD2 (5 bases). Germline CDR1 reads SQVTM; CDR2 reads ANQGSEA. The length of the CDR3 is 13 residues. V lost 7 bases and J lost 4, with 17 bases in between. The CDR3: CSAEGESRYEQYF. In DNA, the CDR3 is TGCAGCGCCGAGGGAGAGTCCAGGTACGAGCAGTACTTC.

The CDR3 sequence is CASSYGDRNTEAFF. The CDR3 DNA is TGCGCCAGCAGTTACGGGGACAGGAACACTGAAGCTTTCTTT. The gene calls are TRBV5-1 and TRBJ1-1, with TRBD1 identical over 7 bases. This CDR3 is built from 14 residues. From germline, CDR1 is SGHRS and CDR2 YFSETQ. Unmatched junction bases numbered 5, after V lost 5 bases and J lost 1 base.